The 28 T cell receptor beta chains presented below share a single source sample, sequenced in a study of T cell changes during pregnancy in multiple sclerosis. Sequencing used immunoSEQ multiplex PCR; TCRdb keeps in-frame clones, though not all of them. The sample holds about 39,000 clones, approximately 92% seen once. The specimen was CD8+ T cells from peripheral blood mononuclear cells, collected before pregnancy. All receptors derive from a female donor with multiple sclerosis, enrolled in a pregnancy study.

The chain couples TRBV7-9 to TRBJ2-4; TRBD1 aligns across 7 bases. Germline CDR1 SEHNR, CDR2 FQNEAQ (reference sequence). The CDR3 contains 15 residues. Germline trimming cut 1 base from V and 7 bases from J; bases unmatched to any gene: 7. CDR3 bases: TGTGCCAGCAGCTTAGTAGGGGGCGGACCCAACATTCAGTACTTC. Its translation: CASSLVGGGPNIQYF.

CDR3 sequence reads: CASSVGETQYF. The DNA for the CDR3 is TGCGCCAGCAGCGTCGGTGAGACCCAGTACTTC. The chain joins TRBV4-1 to TRBJ2-5; D is unresolved. Looked up from germline, CDR1 is MGHRA and CDR2 is YSYEKL. The CDR3 has 11 amino acids. V lost 5 bases to trimming and J lost 5 bases, with 6 bases between them.

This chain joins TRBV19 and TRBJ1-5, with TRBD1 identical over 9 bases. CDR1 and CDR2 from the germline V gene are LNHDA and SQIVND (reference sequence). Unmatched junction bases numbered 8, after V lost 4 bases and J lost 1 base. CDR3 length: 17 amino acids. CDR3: CASSTRQGEMSNQPQHF. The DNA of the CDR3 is TGTGCCAGTAGTACAAGACAGGGGGAAATGAGCAATCAGCCCCAGCATTTT.

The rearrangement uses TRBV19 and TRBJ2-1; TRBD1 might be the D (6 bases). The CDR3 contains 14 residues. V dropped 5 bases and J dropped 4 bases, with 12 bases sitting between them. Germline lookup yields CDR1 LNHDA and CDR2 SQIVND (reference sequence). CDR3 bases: TGTGCCAGTAGTCCTCAGGGGAAATACAATGAGCAGTTCTTC. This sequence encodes CASSPQGKYNEQFF.

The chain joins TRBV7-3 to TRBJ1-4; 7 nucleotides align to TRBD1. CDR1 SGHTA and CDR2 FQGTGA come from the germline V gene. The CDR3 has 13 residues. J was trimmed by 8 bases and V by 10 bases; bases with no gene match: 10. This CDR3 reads CATGTGEKEKLFF. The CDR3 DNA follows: TGTGCCACCGGAACAGGGGAGAAGGAAAAACTGTTTTTT.

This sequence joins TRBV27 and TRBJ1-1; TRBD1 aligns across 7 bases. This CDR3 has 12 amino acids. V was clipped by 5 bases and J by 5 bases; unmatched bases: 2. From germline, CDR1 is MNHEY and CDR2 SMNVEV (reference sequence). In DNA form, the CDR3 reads TGTGCCAGCAGTCACAGGGGAACTGAAGCTTTCTTT. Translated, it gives CASSHRGTEAFF.

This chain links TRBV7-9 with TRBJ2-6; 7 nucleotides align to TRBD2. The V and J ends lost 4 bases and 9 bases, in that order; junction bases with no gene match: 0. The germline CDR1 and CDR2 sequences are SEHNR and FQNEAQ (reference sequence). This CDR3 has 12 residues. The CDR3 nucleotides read TGTGCCAGCAGCTGGGAGGGCAACGTCCTGACTTTC. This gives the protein CASSWEGNVLTF.

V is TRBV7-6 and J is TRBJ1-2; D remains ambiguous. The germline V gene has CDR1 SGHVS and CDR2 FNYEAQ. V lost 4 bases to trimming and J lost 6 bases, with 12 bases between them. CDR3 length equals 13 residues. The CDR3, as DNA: TGTGCCAGCAGCTCCTCAGGACTCCATGGCTACACCTTC. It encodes CASSSSGLHGYTF.

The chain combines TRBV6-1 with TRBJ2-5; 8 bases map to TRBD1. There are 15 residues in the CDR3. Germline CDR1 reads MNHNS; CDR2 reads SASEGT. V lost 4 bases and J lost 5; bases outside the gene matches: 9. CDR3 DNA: TGTGCCAGCAGTGCCCCATCAGGGGGCTATGAGACCCAGTACTTC. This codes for CASSAPSGGYETQYF.

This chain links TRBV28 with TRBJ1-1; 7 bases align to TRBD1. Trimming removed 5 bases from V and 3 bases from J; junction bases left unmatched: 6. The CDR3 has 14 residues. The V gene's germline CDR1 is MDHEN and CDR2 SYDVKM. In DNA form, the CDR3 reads TGTGCCAGCAGTCGACAGGGTTGGCACACTGAAGCTTTCTTT. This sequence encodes CASSRQGWHTEAFF.

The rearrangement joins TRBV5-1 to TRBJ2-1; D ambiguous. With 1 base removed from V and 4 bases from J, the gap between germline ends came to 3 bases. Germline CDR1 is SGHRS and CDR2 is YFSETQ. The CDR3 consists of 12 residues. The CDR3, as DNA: TGCGCCAGCAGCTTGTCATACAATGAGCAGTTCTTC. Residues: CASSLSYNEQFF.

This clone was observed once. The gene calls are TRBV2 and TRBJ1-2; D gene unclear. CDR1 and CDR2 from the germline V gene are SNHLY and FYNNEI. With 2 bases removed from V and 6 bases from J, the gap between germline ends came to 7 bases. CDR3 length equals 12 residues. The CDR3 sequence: CASSELAHGYTF. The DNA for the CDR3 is TGTGCCAGCAGTGAATTGGCTCATGGCTACACCTTC.

CDR3 amino acids: CASAGQERPTYEQYF. DNA for the CDR3: TGTGCCAGCGCCGGACAGGAGCGGCCAACCTACGAGCAGTACTTC. This sequence joins TRBV27 and TRBJ2-7; TRBD1 agrees at 7 bases. Trimming at V came to 8 bases and at J to 2 bases, leaving 12 bases not matched to a gene. Germline CDR1 MNHEY, CDR2 SMNVEV (reference sequence). CDR3 length equals 15 residues.

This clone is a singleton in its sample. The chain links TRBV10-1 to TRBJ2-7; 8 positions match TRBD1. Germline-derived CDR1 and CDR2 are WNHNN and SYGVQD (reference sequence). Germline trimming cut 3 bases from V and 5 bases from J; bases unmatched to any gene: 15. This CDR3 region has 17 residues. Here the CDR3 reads CASSDPPLDRGRHEQYF. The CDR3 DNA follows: TGCGCCAGCAGTGACCCCCCTCTAGACAGGGGACGCCACGAGCAGTACTTC.

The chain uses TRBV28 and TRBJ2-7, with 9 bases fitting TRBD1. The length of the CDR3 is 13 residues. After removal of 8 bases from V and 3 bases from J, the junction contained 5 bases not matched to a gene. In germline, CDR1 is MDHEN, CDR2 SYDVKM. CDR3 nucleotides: TGTGCCAGCCACACAGGGGGCCGCTACGAGCAGTACTTC. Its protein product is CASHTGGRYEQYF.

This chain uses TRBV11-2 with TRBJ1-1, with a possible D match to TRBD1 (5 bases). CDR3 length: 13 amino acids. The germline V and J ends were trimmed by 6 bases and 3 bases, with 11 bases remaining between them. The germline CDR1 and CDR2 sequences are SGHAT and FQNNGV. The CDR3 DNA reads TGTGCCAGCAGGCCGTTCAGGGACACTGAAGCTTTCTTT. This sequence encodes CASRPFRDTEAFF.

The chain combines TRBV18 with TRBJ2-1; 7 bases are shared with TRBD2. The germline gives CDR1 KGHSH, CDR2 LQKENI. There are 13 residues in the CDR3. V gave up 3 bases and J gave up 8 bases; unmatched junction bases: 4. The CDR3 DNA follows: TGTGCCAGCTCACCGGGACTACCTCATGAGCAGTTCTTC. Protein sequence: CASSPGLPHEQFF.

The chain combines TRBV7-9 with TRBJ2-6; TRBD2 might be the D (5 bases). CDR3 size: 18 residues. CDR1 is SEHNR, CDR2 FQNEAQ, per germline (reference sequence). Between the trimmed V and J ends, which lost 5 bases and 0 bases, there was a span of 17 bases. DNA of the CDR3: TGTGCCAGCAGCCGGAGGACGGATTTTAGCTCTGGGGCCAACGTCCTGACTTTC. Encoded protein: CASSRRTDFSSGANVLTF.

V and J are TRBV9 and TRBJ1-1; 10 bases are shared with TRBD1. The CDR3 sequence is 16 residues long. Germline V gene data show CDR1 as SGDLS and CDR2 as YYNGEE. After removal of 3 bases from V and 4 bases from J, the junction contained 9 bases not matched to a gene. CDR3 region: CASSASGTGVVTEAFF. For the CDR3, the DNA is TGTGCCAGCAGCGCATCCGGGACAGGGGTTGTCACTGAAGCTTTCTTT.

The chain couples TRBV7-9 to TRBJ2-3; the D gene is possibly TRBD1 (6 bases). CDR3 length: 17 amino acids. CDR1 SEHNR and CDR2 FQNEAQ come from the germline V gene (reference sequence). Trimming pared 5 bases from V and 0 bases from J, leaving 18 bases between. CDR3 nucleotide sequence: TGTGCCAGCAGCCCCACTTTGTGGGGGCGTAGCACAGATACGCAGTATTTT. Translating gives CASSPTLWGRSTDTQYF.

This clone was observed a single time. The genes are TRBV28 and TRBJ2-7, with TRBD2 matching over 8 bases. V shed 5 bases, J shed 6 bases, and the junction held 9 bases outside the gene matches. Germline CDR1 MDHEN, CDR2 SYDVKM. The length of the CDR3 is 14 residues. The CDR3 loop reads CASSISAGVVEQYF. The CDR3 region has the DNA TGTGCCAGCAGTATCTCAGCGGGAGTGGTCGAGCAGTACTTC.

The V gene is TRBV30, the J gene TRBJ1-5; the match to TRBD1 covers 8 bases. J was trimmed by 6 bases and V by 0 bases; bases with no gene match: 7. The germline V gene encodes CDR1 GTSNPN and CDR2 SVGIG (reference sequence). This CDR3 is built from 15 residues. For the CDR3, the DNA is TGTGCCTGGAGTGTATTCCAGGGGGCCGTTCAGCCCCAGCATTTT. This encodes CAWSVFQGAVQPQHF. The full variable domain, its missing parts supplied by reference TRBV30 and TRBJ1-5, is SQTIHQWPATLVQPVGSPLSLECTVEGTSNPNLYWYRQAAGRGLQLLFYSVGIGQISSEVPQNLSASRPQDRQFILSSKKLLLSDSGFYLCAWSVFQGAVQPQHFGDGTRLSIL.

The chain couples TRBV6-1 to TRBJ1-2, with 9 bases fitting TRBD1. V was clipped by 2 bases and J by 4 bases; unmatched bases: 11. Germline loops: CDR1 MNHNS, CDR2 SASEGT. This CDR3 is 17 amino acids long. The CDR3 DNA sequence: TGTGCCAGCAGTGAAACCGGGACAGGGTTTTTAGGCTATGGCTACACCTTC. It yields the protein CASSETGTGFLGYGYTF.

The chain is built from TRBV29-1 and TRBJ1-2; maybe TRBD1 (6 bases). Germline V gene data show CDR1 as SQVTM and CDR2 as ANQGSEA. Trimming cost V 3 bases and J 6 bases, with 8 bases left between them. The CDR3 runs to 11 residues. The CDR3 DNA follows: TGCAGCGTTGACAGGGGAGATGGCTACACCTTC. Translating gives CSVDRGDGYTF.

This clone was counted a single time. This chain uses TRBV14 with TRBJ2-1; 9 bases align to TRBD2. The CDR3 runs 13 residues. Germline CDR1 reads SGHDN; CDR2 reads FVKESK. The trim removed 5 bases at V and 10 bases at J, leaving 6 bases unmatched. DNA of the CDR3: TGTGCCAGCAGCTGGGGACTAGCCCGCGAGCAGTTCTTC. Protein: CASSWGLAREQFF.

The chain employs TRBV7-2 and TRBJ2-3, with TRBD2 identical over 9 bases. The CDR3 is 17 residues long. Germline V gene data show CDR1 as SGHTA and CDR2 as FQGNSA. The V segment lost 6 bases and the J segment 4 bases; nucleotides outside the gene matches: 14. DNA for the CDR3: TGTGCCAGCAGTTTAAATAAAGGAGCGGGAGGATCAGATACGCAGTATTTT. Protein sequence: CASSLNKGAGGSDTQYF.

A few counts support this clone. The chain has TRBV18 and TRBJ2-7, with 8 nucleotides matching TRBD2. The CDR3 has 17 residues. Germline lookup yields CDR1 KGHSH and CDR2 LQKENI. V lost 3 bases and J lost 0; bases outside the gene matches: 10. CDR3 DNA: TGTGCCAGCTCACCGCCGGGACTAGGGAAAAGCTCCTACGAGCAGTACTTC. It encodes CASSPPGLGKSSYEQYF.

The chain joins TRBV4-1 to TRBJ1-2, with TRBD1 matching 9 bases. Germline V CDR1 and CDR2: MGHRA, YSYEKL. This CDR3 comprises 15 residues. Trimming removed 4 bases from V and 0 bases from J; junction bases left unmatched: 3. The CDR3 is CASSPGQGSNYGYTF. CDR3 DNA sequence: TGCGCCAGCAGCCCGGGACAGGGATCTAACTATGGCTACACCTTC.